Sequencing of this T cell receptor (beta chain) was carried out in a study of identical twins. Germline values: CDR1 DFQATT, CDR2 SNEGSKA (reference sequence). This CDR3 spans 14 amino acids. After removal of 2 bases from V and 11 bases from J, the junction contained 10 bases not matched to a gene. TCRdb re-called the 5' RACE reads with MiXCR, one entry per CDR3 protein. The sample lists roughly 1.6 million distinct CDR3 sequences, about 32% occurring once. This clonotype was obtained from a newborn girl in good health. This chain connects TRBV20-1 to TRBJ2-5; 11 bases map to TRBD1. Sequenced: cord blood. The CDR3, as DNA: TGCAGTGCTAGATCCGGACAGGGGGCTTGGGAGCAGTACTTC. Protein: CSARSGQGAWEQYF.